This TCR beta chain derives from a study of T cells in Graves' hyperthyroidism and ophthalmopathy. The V end lost 4 bases, the J end lost 4 bases, and 17 bases lay between the germline ends. The CDR3 extends over 15 amino acids. Per the germline V gene, CDR1 is SGHRS and CDR2 is YFSETQ. This clonotype was detected many times. Amplification of TCR beta CDR3 regions was performed using RNA transcripts as template. A set of HTBI primers served as the primers for a first-round RT-PCR of the TCR CDR3. A single record per CDR3 protein comes from TCRdb applying MiXCR to the multiplex PCR reads. Of about 770,000 distinct CDR3 sequences listed, 18% are singletons.

The sample taken for sequencing was blood. The sequence was obtained from a woman aged 45-60 years with Graves' hyperthyroidism that later progressed to Graves' ophthalmopathy. The chain employs TRBV5-1 and TRBJ1-2; D remains unclear. The CDR3 DNA reads TGCGCCAGCAGCCCGCGGACCCTACTGAGCTATGGCTACACCTTC. Protein product: CASSPRTLLSYGYTF.